One and the same sample provided the 14 T cell receptor beta chains below, sequenced in a study of Tregs in tolerant kidney transplant recipients. Profiled with immunoSEQ multiplex PCR; TCRdb holds only in-frame clones, not every one. The sample lists some 55,000 clones, 80% to 90% seen once, with approximately 2.3% in the top ten. The sequencing used Tregs from blood, collected before the transplant. The receptor set was obtained from a human donor who received a combined kidney and bone marrow transplant.

The V gene is TRBV11-2, the J gene TRBJ2-1, with D uncertain. Trimming removed 5 bases at V and 5 bases at J, with 13 bases between. The CDR3 consists of 14 residues. Germline CDR1 reads SGHAT; CDR2 reads FQNNGV. The CDR3 bases are TGTGCCAGCAGCATCGAGCGTATTCACAATGAGCAGTTCTTC. This translates into CASSIERIHNEQFF. The variable domain in full, completed from reference TRBV11-2 and TRBJ2-1, reads EAGVAQSPRYKIIEKRQSVAFWCNPISGHATLYWYQQILGQGPKLLIQFQNNGVVDDSQLPKDRFSAERLKGVDSTLKIQPAKLEDSAVYLCASSIERIHNEQFFGPGTRLTVL.

The V gene is TRBV7-9, the J gene TRBJ2-7; the D gene is possibly TRBD2 (6 bases). The CDR3 spans 14 residues. Trimming took off 5 bases at V and 3 bases at J, with 14 bases between the two ends. Germline assignment: CDR1 SEHNR and CDR2 FQNEAQ (reference sequence). CDR3: CASSIGSGSYEQYF. The DNA of the CDR3 is TGTGCCAGCAGCATCGGGAGTGGTAGCTACGAGCAGTACTTC.

This clone was counted between two and nine times. This chain links TRBV6-6 with TRBJ1-1; weak D call: TRBD1 (6 bases). CDR1 MNHNY and CDR2 SVGAGI come from the germline V gene (reference sequence). The CDR3 has 11 residues. Trimming removed 2 bases at V and 8 bases at J, with 6 bases between. The CDR3: CASSYGGEAFF. The CDR3, as DNA: TGTGCCAGCAGTTACGGGGGCGAAGCTTTCTTT.

This clone qualifies as medium-sized. V usage is TRBV4-1 and J usage is TRBJ1-2, with no clear D. V lost 1 base, J lost 4 bases, and 10 bases lay in between. This CDR3 spans 14 amino acids. Germline lookup yields CDR1 MGHRA and CDR2 YSYEKL. The CDR3 DNA follows: TGCGCCAGCAGCCAAGCGGGATGGGGCTATGGCTACACCTTC. Amino acid sequence: CASSQAGWGYGYTF.

CDR3 in DNA: TGCGCCAGCAGCCTCGGACTAGCCTCCACAGATACGCAGTATTTT. This gives the protein CASSLGLASTDTQYF. The V gene is TRBV5-1, the J gene TRBJ2-3, with TRBD2 matching over 8 bases. CDR1 and CDR2 (germline): SGHRS, YFSETQ. Trimming at V came to 4 bases and at J to 2 bases, leaving 6 bases not matched to a gene. This CDR3 has 15 residues.

The sample holds a few counts of this clone. The V call is TRBV5-1, the J call TRBJ1-2; D ambiguous. The CDR3 consists of 14 residues. V was pared by 0 bases and J by 8 bases, with 14 bases between. The germline gives CDR1 SGHRS, CDR2 YFSETQ. In DNA, the CDR3 is TGCGCCAGCAGCTTGGCCAATGGGGAAGGGGGCTACACCTTC. Its translation is CASSLANGEGGYTF.

This rearrangement joins TRBV30 to TRBJ1-3; D is possibly TRBD1 (5 bases). V dropped 2 bases and J dropped 6 bases, with 11 bases sitting between them. CDR1 and CDR2 (germline): GTSNPN, SVGIG (reference sequence). The CDR3 is 13 residues long. The CDR3 here is CAWSWGFENTIYF. CDR3 DNA: TGTGCCTGGAGTTGGGGGTTCGAAAACACCATATATTTT.

The chain combines TRBV23-1 with TRBJ2-3; 10 bases map to TRBD1. TRBV23-1 carries the ORF label, with uncertain function. The CDR3 is 17 residues long. J was trimmed by 2 bases and V by 4 bases; bases with no gene match: 9. The CDR3 DNA reads as TGCGCCAGCAGTCCGACCGGGACAGGGGATGTCACAGATACGCAGTATTTT. Translation gives CASSPTGTGDVTDTQYF.

The gene calls are TRBV28 and TRBJ2-5; weak D call: TRBD2 (5 bases). Germline V gene sequence: CDR1 MDHEN, CDR2 SYDVKM. The V end was cut by 3 bases, the J end by 2 bases, with 19 bases between. The CDR3 extends over 17 amino acids. The chain's CDR3 is CASSFPVLGGSQETQYF. CDR3 nucleotides: TGTGCCAGCAGTTTCCCAGTACTAGGTGGCAGTCAAGAGACCCAGTACTTC. The full variable domain, with the rest looked up from reference TRBV28 and TRBJ2-5, is DVKVTQSSRYLVKRTGEKVFLECVQDMDHENMFWYRQDPGLGLRLIYFSYDVKMKEKGDIPEGYSVSREKKERFSLILESASTNQTSMYLCASSFPVLGGSQETQYFGPGTRLLVL.

The V and J genes are TRBV15 and TRBJ1-3; D is possibly TRBD1 (5 bases). CDR1 and CDR2 (germline): LNHNV, YYDKDF (reference sequence). With 5 bases removed from V and 4 bases from J, the gap between germline ends came to 18 bases. The CDR3 is 16 residues long. As DNA, the CDR3 is TGTGCCACCAGCCCTGCCGGGGCAGGATTGGGAAACACCATATATTTT. Translated: CATSPAGAGLGNTIYF.

V usage is TRBV19 and J usage is TRBJ1-5; D is ambiguous. V was pared by 3 bases and J by 2 bases, with 2 bases between. The CDR3 contains 12 residues. Looked up from germline, CDR1 is LNHDA and CDR2 is SQIVND (reference sequence). The CDR3 spells CASSIGNQPQHF. The CDR3 DNA is TGTGCCAGTAGTATTGGCAATCAGCCCCAGCATTTT.

The J gene is TRBJ1-2, the V gene TRBV4-3; 7 positions match TRBD1. This CDR3 has 14 residues. Per the germline V gene, CDR1 is LGHNA and CDR2 is YSLEER. The V segment lost 1 base and the J segment 7 bases; nucleotides outside the gene matches: 6. CDR3 coding DNA: TGCGCCAGCAGCCAAGTGAGACAGGGTTTTGGCTACACCTTC. Its translation is CASSQVRQGFGYTF.

The chain has TRBV19 and TRBJ1-2; D possibly corresponds to TRBD1 (5 bases). V gave up 11 bases and J gave up 1 base, with 20 bases separating them. The CDR3 loop spans 15 amino acids. CDR1 and CDR2 from the germline V gene are LNHDA and SQIVND (reference sequence). CDR3 coding DNA: TGTGCCGCCAGTAGGGGATTGGCAGTTAACTATGGCTACACCTTC. Translated, it gives CAASRGLAVNYGYTF.

This clone was seen a few times. The CDR3 nucleotides are TGTGCCAGCAGTTACAGTTGGTTCTCCTACAATGAGCAGTTCTTC. This translates into CASSYSWFSYNEQFF. The chain links TRBV6-5 to TRBJ2-1; unclear D gene. Trimming pared 2 bases from V and 0 bases from J, leaving 8 bases between. The CDR3 length is 15 residues. From germline, CDR1 is MNHEY and CDR2 SVGAGI.